Below are 3 T cell receptor beta chains sequenced from a single sample in a study of blood T cell repertoires in COVID-19. Using immunoSEQ multiplex PCR, the repertoire was profiled, and TCRdb retains in-frame clones only, with some absent. The profile shows about 130,000 clones, around 89% of them singletons. The specimen was peripheral blood. These receptors originate from a man aged 60 to 69 with COVID-19, enrolled during active disease.

There are a few counts of this clone. This sequence joins TRBV5-1 and TRBJ1-4; 7 nucleotides align to TRBD1. The CDR3 is 13 amino acids. V lost 4 bases to trimming and J lost 8 bases; unmatched junction nucleotides: 5. Germline V CDR1 and CDR2: SGHRS, YFSETQ. This CDR3 reads CASSTDRDEKLFF. Here the CDR3 DNA reads TGCGCCAGCAGCACCGACAGGGACGAAAAACTGTTTTTT.

The rearrangement links TRBV6-5 to TRBJ1-3; maybe TRBD1 (5 bases). This CDR3 is built from 16 residues. V gave up 4 bases and J gave up 4 bases, with 17 bases separating them. Germline V lookup: CDR1 MNHEY, CDR2 SVGAGI. CDR3 residues: CASSSDTPRLGNTIYF. Here the CDR3 DNA reads TGTGCCAGCAGTTCGGACACACCTCGGCTCGGAAACACCATATATTTT.

V is TRBV7-6 and J is TRBJ1-6; no firm D call. The CDR3 is 13 residues long. V lost 9 bases to trimming and J lost 8 bases, with 14 bases between them. Germline loops: CDR1 SGHVS, CDR2 FNYEAQ. The CDR3 bases are TGTGCCAGTAGAACCGGCGGGGATTCACCCCTCCACTTT. Translating it yields CASRTGGDSPLHF.